A single TCR beta chain is shown here with its context. Its antigen is not identified. This record belongs to a study of beta chain features in type 1 diabetes. The study, taken as a whole, reports: In every one of the four CD4+ subsets, TCRB CDR3s were moderately but significantly shorter in Type 1 diabetes patients.

The investigators reverse transcribed all of the isolated RNA, so they sequenced expressed TCRB transcripts. Naive, central memory and regulatory T cell samples yielded roughly 3.5 million reads on average. Measured with immunoSEQ multiplex PCR; TCRdb has only the in-frame clones, and not every one. This sample has some 200,000 clones, with roughly 16% found just once. V lost 5 bases, J lost 5 bases, and 13 bases lay in between. CDR1 is ENHRY, CDR2 SYGVKD, per germline. This CDR3 has 13 residues. The specimen was naive CD4+ T cells from blood. The receptor was derived from a man younger than 40 with type 1 diabetes. This rearrangement joins TRBV10-3 to TRBJ2-7; D remains ambiguous. The CDR3 region is CAISYSESHEQYF. CDR3 DNA sequence: TGTGCCATCAGTTACTCGGAGTCCCACGAGCAGTACTTC.